The present TCR beta chain was sequenced within a study of CD8+ T cells in alopecia areata. Broader study findings: It was less clear whether patients shared TCRs than it was in mice, possibly because of HLA.

Following RNA extraction, reverse transcription yielded cDNA that acted as the sequencing template. Here immunoSEQ multiplex PCR was the method, and the copy in TCRdb shows in-frame clones only, minus some. Counted here are some 110,000 clones, around 61% occurring once; the ten biggest clones make up 2.5% to 3%. As to this clone: Its antigen is as yet unknown.

This CDR3 has 13 amino acids. Germline V gene data show CDR1 as GTSNPN and CDR2 as SVGIG (reference sequence). The germline V and J ends were trimmed by 5 bases and 5 bases, with 12 bases remaining between them. This clonotype was obtained from a human donor in good health. Sequenced sample: CD4+ T cells sorted from blood. The chain couples TRBV30 to TRBJ1-4, with D hard to call. CDR3 protein: CAWGGQENEKLFF. The CDR3 DNA reads TGTGCCTGGGGAGGCCAGGAGAATGAAAAACTGTTTTTT.